Included here is one TCR beta chain sequence, with context. Produced via immunoSEQ multiplex PCR; TCRdb's table is partial and in-frame only. The table shows about 50,000 clones, with about nine tenths occurring only once. This CDR3 has 12 amino acids. This entry is derived from a study of T cell changes during pregnancy in multiple sclerosis. The sequencing here drew on CD4+ T cells from peripheral blood mononuclear cells, taken in the second trimester of pregnancy. The receptor's source is a female donor with multiple sclerosis, enrolled in a pregnancy study. The chain is built from TRBV21-1 and TRBJ2-3; the DNA was not used to check the table's D call, TRBD1. TRBV21-1 is a documented pseudogene. The CDR3 nucleotides are TGTGCCATCTCGACAGCATCAGATACGCAGTATTTT. The encoded protein is CAISTASDTQYF.